The entry below describes one TCR beta chain. Its antigen is unknown. RNA, at about 0.45 to 1 ug, was reverse transcribed with random hexamers. A single record per CDR3 protein comes from TCRdb applying MiXCR to the immunoSEQ multiplex PCR reads. Seen here are some 180,000 distinct CDR3 sequences, approximately 93% observed once, and the top ten hold around 0.1%. The CDR3 runs to 15 residues. CDR1 is SGDLS, CDR2 YYNGEE, per germline. The V gene end was trimmed by 4 bases and the J gene end by 3 bases; junction bases not matched to a gene: 6. This sample is drawn from a study of CD8 T cells in Susac syndrome. Overall study results and limits: The study admitted that it had a relatively small number of individuals in its TCR sequencing and HLA analysis.

This TCR was recovered from a human donor in good health. The chain is built from TRBV9 and TRBJ1-1, with TRBD1 identical over 10 bases. The sample was CD4+ T cells from PBMCs. CDR3 protein: CASSLPGTGDTEAFF. The CDR3, as DNA: TGTGCCAGCAGCCTCCCCGGGACAGGGGACACTGAAGCTTTCTTT.